This entry is about one TCR beta chain. The antigen remains unidentified. Sequence data for DNA of cultured CD4+ T cells were generated by the Oncomine TCR Beta short-read assay. The authors extracted genomic DNA from cultured CD4+ T cells. From the PCR reads, TCRdb called clonotypes with MiXCR, one entry per CDR3 protein. Here the sample spans approximately 13,000 distinct CDR3 sequences, roughly four fifths being singletons. The sample is drawn from a study of vaccination and CD4 T cells after COVID-19. Overall study context: Each post-COVID sample was drawn after diagnosis, and the median interval was approximately 92 days (range 35 to 161).

Described treatment: approximately nine-day PBMC culture with coronavirus spike peptide pools or control peptides (ViraFEST assay). TCRs were sequenced by ViraFEST after antigen-specific T cells had been expanded with peptide pools. The ends were cut back, 5 bases at V and 0 bases at J, with 14 bases in the middle. Germline V lookup: CDR1 SGHAT, CDR2 FQDESV (reference sequence). The CDR3 covers 16 residues. The receptor comes from a human donor who had recovered from COVID-19. The rearrangement joins TRBV11-1 to TRBJ2-1, with a weak D call TRBD1 (6 bases). Sequences were obtained from CD4+ T cells from blood, cultured in vitro. The CDR3 region is CASSLQGITSYNEQFF. The CDR3 nucleotides are TGTGCCAGCAGCCTCCAGGGGATAACCTCCTACAATGAGCAGTTCTTC.